These 28 T cell receptor beta chains originate from one sample sequenced in a study of blood T cell repertoires in COVID-19 (dated by TCRdb to the early 2020s). To prepare the library, the immunoSEQ multiplex PCR assay was applied. The immuneACCESS repertoire file appears here via TCRdb, limited to in-frame rearrangements. These files lack a portion of the clones; in checked studies, under half of the deficit traces to unresolved V genes, and the cause of the others is not known. For this sample the table gives 150,000 to 200,000 clones, of which roughly nine tenths were detected only once. Clones ranked in the top ten supply 0.45% to 0.65% of the sample. Sequencing was done on a sample of peripheral blood. The receptor source for this set is a man aged 50-60 years with acute or convalescent COVID-19.

The rearrangement joins TRBV6-1 to TRBJ2-3; 10 nucleotides align to TRBD1. The CDR3 runs 17 residues. V trimming: 3 bases; J trimming: 2 bases; junction bases outside the gene matches: 8. The germline CDR1 and CDR2 sequences are MNHNS and SASEGT. The CDR3 DNA reads TGTGCCAGCAGTGATTATGGGACAGGGGTTCACACAGATACGCAGTATTTT. Its translation is CASSDYGTGVHTDTQYF.

The rearrangement links TRBV29-1 to TRBJ1-1; D remains ambiguous. Germline lookup yields CDR1 SQVTM and CDR2 ANQGSEA. The V and J ends lost 1 base and 1 base respectively, with 4 bases between them. The CDR3 consists of 12 residues. CDR3 in amino acids: CSVEGGNTEAFF. For the CDR3, the DNA is TGCAGCGTTGAAGGAGGGAACACTGAAGCTTTCTTT.

The CDR3 region has the DNA TGTGCCAGCAGCCAAGGACTAGCGGGAGGCAGCGGGAGCACAGATACGCAGTATTTT. Its protein is CASSQGLAGGSGSTDTQYF. V is TRBV4-2 and J is TRBJ2-3, with 13 bases lining up with TRBD2. The germline CDR1 and CDR2 sequences are LGHNA and YNFKEQ. This CDR3 contains 19 residues. The trim removed 1 base at V and 0 bases at J, leaving 7 bases unmatched.

The V call is TRBV27, the J call TRBJ2-7, with 9 nucleotides matching TRBD1. The CDR3 covers 15 residues. The germline gives CDR1 MNHEY, CDR2 SMNVEV (reference sequence). J lost 3 bases, V lost 6 bases, and 9 bases had no gene match. The CDR3 DNA is TGTGCCAGCAGATCACCGGGACAGGGATACTACGAGCAGTACTTC. As protein: CASRSPGQGYYEQYF.

V is TRBV28 and J is TRBJ1-2; a weak D match, TRBD1 (6 bases). Trimming stripped 3 bases from V and 3 bases from J, with 17 bases between. Germline V gene lookup returns CDR1 MDHEN and CDR2 SYDVKM. This CDR3 is built from 16 residues. The CDR3 loop reads CASSFPGAGAYYGYTF. DNA for the CDR3: TGTGCCAGCAGTTTCCCGGGGGCGGGGGCCTACTATGGCTACACCTTC.

The chain has TRBV19 and TRBJ2-2; tentatively, D is TRBD1 (6 bases). In germline, CDR1 is LNHDA, CDR2 SQIVND (reference sequence). The CDR3 covers 15 residues. Trimming cost V 2 bases and J 5 bases, with 12 bases left between them. The CDR3 DNA sequence: TGTGCCAGTAGTATAACAGGGTCTCGGACCGGGGAGCTGTTTTTT. It codes for CASSITGSRTGELFF.

This clone was recorded once. The chain employs TRBV7-9 and TRBJ2-5; 7 nucleotides align to TRBD1. Per the germline V gene, CDR1 is SEHNR and CDR2 is FQNEAQ (reference sequence). The CDR3 length is 15 residues. J gave up 2 bases and V 2 bases, and 5 bases lay outside the gene matches. This CDR3 reads CASSLPGGFQETQYF. CDR3 in DNA: TGTGCCAGCAGCTTACCAGGGGGATTTCAAGAGACCCAGTACTTC. Supplemented by reference TRBV7-9 and TRBJ2-5, the full variable domain reads DTGVSQNPRHKITKRGQNVTFRCDPISEHNRLYWYRQTLGQGPEFLTYFQNEAQLEKSRLLSDRFSAERPKGSFSTLEIQRTEQGDSAMYLCASSLPGGFQETQYFGPGTRLLVL.

This sequence joins TRBV27 and TRBJ1-1, with 8 nucleotides matching TRBD1. Unmatched junction bases numbered 2, after V lost 4 bases and J lost 1 base. CDR1 and CDR2 from the germline V gene are MNHEY and SMNVEV (reference sequence). The CDR3 sequence is 14 residues long. The CDR3 reads CASSSDRENTEAFF. The CDR3, as DNA: TGTGCCAGCAGTTCGGACAGGGAGAACACTGAAGCTTTCTTT.

The gene calls are TRBV7-9 and TRBJ2-1; a possible D gene is TRBD2 (5 bases). The length of the CDR3 is 16 residues. V lost 2 bases and J 6 bases, leaving 17 bases between the germline ends. Germline values: CDR1 SEHNR, CDR2 FQNEAQ (reference sequence). CDR3 sequence reads: CASSLPSGPLSNEQFF. The CDR3 DNA is TGTGCCAGCAGCTTACCAAGCGGCCCCCTTAGCAATGAGCAGTTCTTC.

This clone was recorded once. The chain has TRBV27 and TRBJ2-5, with D perhaps matching TRBD2 (6 bases). The CDR3 spans 19 residues. From germline, CDR1 is MNHEY and CDR2 SMNVEV (reference sequence). V dropped 6 bases and J dropped 4 bases, with 30 bases sitting between them. This CDR3 reads CASSRSGLAPAFWGETQYF. CDR3 coding DNA: TGTGCCAGCAGCCGAAGTGGGCTAGCGCCGGCTTTTTGGGGAGAGACCCAGTACTTC.

This chain uses TRBV7-3 with TRBJ2-1; 11 nucleotides line up with TRBD2. Per germline, CDR1 SGHTA and CDR2 FQGTGA. V was clipped by 5 bases and J by 8 bases; unmatched bases: 8. The CDR3 is 15 amino acids. The CDR3: CASSLLAGGVDEQFF. CDR3 in DNA: TGTGCCAGCAGCCTGCTAGCGGGGGGAGTGGATGAGCAGTTCTTC.

CDR3 region: CAIHGTGTVKNIQYF. The CDR3, as DNA: TGTGCCATCCACGGGACAGGGACGGTCAAAAACATTCAGTACTTC. V gene TRBV10-3 combines with J gene TRBJ2-4; 9 nucleotides agree with TRBD1. J lost 3 bases, V lost 8 bases, and 8 bases had no gene match. This CDR3 is 15 amino acids long. Germline assignment: CDR1 ENHRY and CDR2 SYGVKD.

On this clone: The same CDR3 also results from other DNA sequences found in this sample. The chain has TRBV3-1 (or the pseudogene TRBV3-2) and TRBJ1-5; D not certain. With 1 base removed from V and 2 bases from J, the gap between germline ends came to 6 bases. CDR1 is LGHDT and CDR2 is YNNKEL in the germline V gene (reference sequence). This CDR3 is built from 14 residues. The CDR3 sequence: CASSQGQGNQPQHF. The CDR3 bases are TGTGCCAGCAGCCAAGGCCAGGGCAATCAGCCCCAGCATTTT.

The rearrangement links TRBV7-3 to TRBJ2-2; 8 positions match TRBD1. CDR1 is SGHTA and CDR2 is FQGTGA in the germline V gene. The CDR3 extends over 15 amino acids. The V segment lost 2 bases and the J segment 4 bases; nucleotides outside the gene matches: 3. CDR3 sequence reads: CASSLQGAFTGELFF. CDR3 nucleotide sequence: TGTGCCAGCAGCTTACAGGGGGCATTCACCGGGGAGCTGTTTTTT. Full variable domain (outside the CDR3, taken from reference TRBV7-3 and TRBJ2-2): GAGVSQTPSNKVTEKGKYVELRCDPISGHTALYWYRQSLGQGPEFLIYFQGTGAADDSGLPNDRFFAVRPEGSVSTLKIQRTERGDSAVYLCASSLQGAFTGELFFGEGSRLTVL.

This chain uses TRBV3-1 (or the pseudogene TRBV3-2) with TRBJ2-3; 12 bases line up with TRBD2. V was clipped by 6 bases and J by 4 bases; unmatched bases: 5. The germline CDR1 and CDR2 sequences are LGHDT and YNNKEL (reference sequence). This CDR3 region has 15 residues. The CDR3, as DNA: TGTGCCAGCAGAACACTAGCGGGAGGCTCAGATACGCAGTATTTT. Translated: CASRTLAGGSDTQYF.

This clone was seen only once. The chain joins TRBV5-1 to TRBJ2-5, with D perhaps TRBD2 (5 bases). The V end lost 1 base, the J end lost 4 bases, and 17 bases lay between the germline ends. Germline lookup yields CDR1 SGHRS and CDR2 YFSETQ. The CDR3 loop spans 16 amino acids. The CDR3 DNA reads TGCGCCAGCAGCTTGTCGGCTAGCCCGGTGGGAGAGACCCAGTACTTC. Its protein product is CASSLSASPVGETQYF.

The chain recombines TRBV19 with TRBJ1-5, with TRBD1 matching over 7 bases. V lost 1 base, J lost 0 bases, and 9 bases stayed unmatched. CDR1 is LNHDA and CDR2 is SQIVND in the germline V gene (reference sequence). This CDR3 has 18 residues. For the CDR3, the DNA is TGTGCCAGTAGTATAGCAAGGGGACAGCCGCATAGCAATCAGCCCCAGCATTTT. Residues: CASSIARGQPHSNQPQHF.

V gene TRBV27 combines with J gene TRBJ1-2, with D possibly TRBD1 on 6 matching bases. CDR3 size: 17 residues. The germline V and J ends were trimmed by 3 bases and 4 bases, with 21 bases remaining between them. Germline CDR1 and CDR2: MNHEY and SMNVEV (reference sequence). CDR3 loop: CASSFYKRGAEIYGYTF. Written as DNA, the CDR3 is TGTGCCAGCAGTTTTTATAAACGGGGGGCAGAAATCTATGGCTACACCTTC.

This chain links TRBV6-6 with TRBJ2-7; TRBD1 agrees at 8 bases. CDR1 MNHNY and CDR2 SVGAGI come from the germline V gene (reference sequence). V lost 5 bases to trimming and J lost 3 bases; unmatched junction nucleotides: 6. The CDR3 sequence is 14 residues long. The CDR3: CASSQGQAHYEQYF. The CDR3 nucleotides are TGTGCCAGCAGTCAGGGACAGGCGCACTACGAGCAGTACTTC.

The table lists this clone with a few counts. The chain is built from TRBV2 and TRBJ2-3, with D perhaps matching TRBD1 (6 bases). V dropped 6 bases and J dropped 9 bases, with 16 bases sitting between them. Germline CDR1 and CDR2: SNHLY and FYNNEI. The CDR3 consists of 13 residues. Here the CDR3 reads CASRQNREGTQYF. CDR3 DNA: TGTGCCAGCAGGCAAAACAGGGAAGGCACGCAGTATTTT.

The V gene is TRBV3-1 (or the pseudogene TRBV3-2), the J gene TRBJ1-1, with a possible D match to TRBD1 (6 bases). V lost 4 bases to trimming and J lost 7 bases, with 16 bases between them. Germline-derived CDR1 and CDR2 are LGHDT and YNNKEL (reference sequence). This CDR3 has 14 amino acids. CDR3 DNA sequence: TGTGCCAGCAGCCCGGCTACGGGGGGCGGTGAAGCTTTCTTT. Translation gives CASSPATGGGEAFF.

V is TRBV13 and J is TRBJ2-7; possible D gene TRBD1, 5 bases. CDR3 size: 12 residues. Trimming removed 4 bases from V and 5 bases from J, with 9 bases in between. The germline V gene has CDR1 PRHDT and CDR2 FYEKMQ (reference sequence). The CDR3 reads CASSSQGNEQYF. The DNA for the CDR3 is TGTGCCAGCAGCTCCCAGGGAAACGAGCAGTACTTC.

The genes are TRBV4-3 and TRBJ2-2, with 7 bases that match TRBD2. V lost 4 bases to trimming and J lost 1 base; unmatched junction nucleotides: 6. CDR3 length: 16 residues. CDR1 is LGHNA, CDR2 YSLEER, per germline. The CDR3 region is CASSRNGGWNTGELFF. In DNA, the CDR3 is TGCGCCAGCAGCCGGAACGGGGGGTGGAACACCGGGGAGCTGTTTTTT.

V usage is TRBV7-8 and J usage is TRBJ1-6, with 11 bases that match TRBD1. The CDR3 contains 17 residues. Germline loops: CDR1 SGHVS, CDR2 FQNEAQ. The trim removed 2 bases at V and 9 bases at J, leaving 9 bases unmatched. CDR3 bases: TGTGCCAGCAGCTTACAACCCCCCGGGACAGGGGGTTCACCCCTCCACTTT. This encodes CASSLQPPGTGGSPLHF.

This clone was detected a few times. V usage is TRBV7-2 and J usage is TRBJ2-3; 9 nucleotides line up with TRBD2. The V segment lost 5 bases and the J segment 4 bases; nucleotides outside the gene matches: 4. CDR3 length: 14 amino acids. Germline CDR1 SGHTA, CDR2 FQGNSA. CDR3 bases: TGTGCCAGCAGCCGTCGACTAGCGGCAGATACGCAGTATTTT. Translating gives CASSRRLAADTQYF.

V and J are TRBV11-2 and TRBJ1-1; D is unclear. This CDR3 spans 15 amino acids. Trimming pared 1 base from V and 1 base from J, leaving 10 bases between. The germline gives CDR1 SGHAT, CDR2 FQNNGV. CDR3 in amino acids: CASSLGRSWNTEAFF. CDR3 coding DNA: TGTGCCAGCAGCTTAGGTAGGAGTTGGAACACTGAAGCTTTCTTT.

V usage is TRBV27 and J usage is TRBJ2-2; D perhaps matches TRBD1 (5 bases). Between the trimmed V and J ends, which lost 4 bases and 0 bases, there was a span of 6 bases. The germline gives CDR1 MNHEY, CDR2 SMNVEV (reference sequence). This CDR3 is built from 14 residues. Written as DNA, the CDR3 is TGTGCCAGCAGTTGGGGCACGAACACCGGGGAGCTGTTTTTT. Translating gives CASSWGTNTGELFF.

This clone occurred once. The rearrangement links TRBV23-1 to TRBJ2-3, with TRBD2 matching over 7 bases. TRBV23-1 is assigned to the ORF class and has an uncertain function. This CDR3 contains 18 residues. The V gene end was trimmed by 2 bases and the J gene end by 4 bases; junction bases not matched to a gene: 15. CDR3 DNA sequence: TGCGCCAGCAGTCAAAAGAGCGGGACCATCTACCGACCAGATACGCAGTATTTT. Its protein is CASSQKSGTIYRPDTQYF.